A selection of T cell receptor beta chains follows, all from one sample in a study of T-cell reconstitution after alpha-beta-depleted transplantation in children. TCRdb re-analysed the PCR reads in MiXCR, keeping a single row per CDR3 protein. Of around 500,000 distinct CDR3 sequences detected, 20% to 25% appear once; the ten largest clones hold 12% to 15%. Material: PBMCs, mostly from graft donor cells, obtained 360 days after TCRalphabeta/CD19-depleted stem cell transplant. These receptors were obtained from a boy in the first two years of life who had a stem cell transplant for acute myeloid leukemia, so the T cells may come from the graft donor. Each CDR3 is given with its conserved first and last residue.

TRBV29-1 | 17 | CSVRPARGLANTGELFF
TRBV18 | 15 | CASSPQWVGNTEAFF
TRBV28 | 15 | CASRELRDRVNEQFF
TRBV12-3/TRBV12-4 | 14 | CASSLQPGSTEAFF
TRBV12-3/TRBV12-4 | 13 | CASRLPGGNIQYF
TRBV3-1 | 14 | CASSQGDRARPQHF
TRBV7-2 | 14 | CASSFYRGLGELFF
TRBV6-5 | 15 | CASSYTRDRGNLAFF
TRBV12-3/TRBV12-4 | 13 | CASSSRGGGTQYF
TRBV20-1 | 14 | CSASTGFPYNEQFF
TRBV21-1 | 16 | CASSKTNSGGVGEQFF
TRBV7-2 | 15 | CASSPPGRGIYGYTF
TRBV20-1 | 15 | CSARPGQGLRTPLHF
TRBV13 | 17 | CASSLERSPPGTDTQYF
TRBV20-1 | 15 | CSARDAGRGESGYTF
TRBV5-6 | 15 | CASSLGGQGTGELFF
TRBV5-6 | 15 | CASSPRLAGGYEQYF
TRBV4-1 | 13 | CASSLEHIDTQYF
TRBV28 | 18 | CASSSFNTYRGVAGELFF
TRBV4-1 | 21 | CASSQRLIRQGVGATNEKLFF
TRBV6-5 | 15 | CASSYLSTGNTEAFF
TRBV20-1 | 14 | CSAAAGGHPNEQFF
TRBV15 | 21 | CATSRDDGSWGVQASTDTQYF
TRBV7-2 | 17 | CASSLVSLAGIQETQYF
TRBV7-9 | 13 | CASSLGPRGIQYF
TRBV15 | 13 | CATSGRSFEKLFF
TRBV7-9 | 11 | CAEGDFYGYTF
TRBV24-1 | 16 | CATSDLPGQGANEQFF
TRBV27 | 13 | CASSLLGESEQYF
TRBV6-1 | 15 | CASSEAGGPYNEQFF
TRBV24-1 | 19 | CATSDRTGGAKKVTDTQYF
TRBV6-2/TRBV6-3 | 12 | CASSPPGRGAFF
TRBV2 | 18 | CASRGTGADSGVYNEQFF
TRBV12-3/TRBV12-4 | 14 | CASSYQGAHSPLHF
TRBV27 | 16 | CASSSTGGFSNSPLHF
TRBV24-1 | 15 | CATSGGAGITDTQYF
TRBV15 | 16 | CATSDPGTGGIDTQYF
TRBV7-2 | 17 | CASSWTSGGTLADTQYF
TRBV7-2 | 12 | CASSAHRSHYTF
TRBV29-1 | 13 | CSARWGPRGGYTF
TRBV12-3/TRBV12-4 | 15 | CASSPTPGGNTEAFF
TRBV28 | 12 | CASSDRFYGYTF
TRBV20-1 | 13 | CSAREEGSDEQFF
TRBV6-5 | 18 | CASSRQTAPSGGTETQYF
TRBV18 | 16 | CASSPSHTARSYEQYF
TRBV7-6 | 18 | CASSLRRGLAPPGNEQFF
TRBV20-1 | 14 | CSARPTRLGTEAFF
TRBV11-3 | 12 | CASSGRRDTQYF
TRBV20-1 | 12 | CSAGENTGELFF
TRBV12-3/TRBV12-4 | 15 | CASSRDRSLGSPLHF
TRBV6-5 | 14 | CASSSDRALREAFF
TRBV7-2 | 15 | CASSLAGQWGSPLHF
TRBV12-3/TRBV12-4 | 15 | CASGTLISGANVLTF